The TCR beta chain described here comes from a study of blood T cell repertoires in COVID-19. On the study more broadly: Samples came from the United States, Italy and Spain, spanning acute and convalescent COVID-19. In each case, the material was cDNA or gDNA derived from T cells, B-cell-depleted T cells, or PBMCs.

The ends lost 0 bases at V and 8 bases at J; junction bases unmatched: 11. Germline CDR1 SGHAT, CDR2 FQNNGV. The length of the CDR3 is 17 residues. In the original analysis: It was from reference gene primer amplification that nucleated cell counts were estimated. Libraries were prepared by immunoSEQ multiplex PCR; TCRdb keeps only in-frame clonotypes and omits some of them. The V and J calls and clone size are taken from that table; D and trimming were inferred from the DNA. The data contain 200,000 to 300,000 clones, approximately 81% of them singletons. This clone appeared a few times. The sample consisted of peripheral blood. The chain combines TRBV11-2 with TRBJ2-1, with 9 bases matching TRBD2. This clonotype was obtained from a man between 60 and 70 years old with acute or convalescent COVID-19. CDR3 sequence reads: CASSLDLGGGALDEQFF. In nucleotides, the CDR3 is TGTGCCAGCAGCTTAGATCTCGGCGGGGGGGCCTTGGATGAGCAGTTCTTC.